A selection of T cell receptor beta chains follows, all from one sample in a study of blood T cell repertoires in COVID-19. Libraries were prepared by immunoSEQ multiplex PCR; TCRdb keeps only in-frame clonotypes and omits some of them. The profile covers roughly 260,000 clones, with more than 85% appearing a single time and 2% to 3% taken by the ten largest. Source material: peripheral blood. The receptors were sampled from a person between 18 and 35 years old with COVID-19, enrolled during active disease. Each CDR3 is given with its conserved first and last residue. D genes are given only for firm matches. A clone size is listed for some rows: how often the clone was seen (once, few, many), or a class if it is expanded.

TRBD2	14	TRBJ2-1	TRBV19	NA	TGTGCCAGTACGGGGGGAAGCTCCTACAATGAGCAGTTCTTC	CASTGGSSYNEQFF
NA	14	TRBJ2-2	TRBV15	NA	TGTGCCACCAGCGTATTGGCAGGAACCGGGGAGCTGTTTTTT	CATSVLAGTGELFF
TRBD2	14	TRBJ2-5	TRBV10-3	NA	TGTGCCATCAGTGAGGGACTAGCTGCGGAGACCCAGTACTTC	CAISEGLAAETQYF
NA	16	TRBJ2-2	TRBV7-2	NA	TGTGCCAGCAGCCCGCCAGGGGCTACCAACACCGGGGAGCTGTTTTTT	CASSPPGATNTGELFF
NA	13	TRBJ2-1	TRBV4-3	once	TGCGCCAGCGCCGTGAGGGATGACAATGAGCAGTTCTTC	CASAVRDDNEQFF
TRBD1	15	TRBJ1-3	TRBV15	NA	TGTGCCACCAGCAGAGAAACAGGGGTAGGAAACACCATATATTTT	CATSRETGVGNTIYF
TRBD1	14	TRBJ1-3	TRBV10-3	few	TGTGCCGTAACAGGGGCACATGCTGGAAACACCATATATTTT	CAVTGAHAGNTIYF
TRBD1	18	TRBJ2-2	TRBV2	NA	TGTGCCAGCAGTGAAACCCAGGGGGTAGGAGCTGGCACCGGGGAGCTGTTTTTT	CASSETQGVGAGTGELFF
TRBD2	19	TRBJ2-5	TRBV4-2	NA	TGTGCCAGCAGCCAAAGCGGGACTAGCGGGAGGTTCGGAGAAGAGACCCAGTACTTC	CASSQSGTSGRFGEETQYF
TRBD1	17	TRBJ1-4	TRBV5-1	NA	TGCGCCAGCAGCGCGACCGGGACAGGATTGACTAATGAAAAACTGTTTTTT	CASSATGTGLTNEKLFF
NA	14	TRBJ1-2	TRBV7-9	NA	TGTGCCAGCAGCTCCGGGTTAGGGGACTATGGCTACACCTTC	CASSSGLGDYGYTF
NA	10	TRBJ2-1	TRBV29-1	NA	TGCAGCTACTACATCAATGAGCAGTTCTTC	CSYYINEQFF
TRBD2	15	TRBJ2-5	TRBV4-3	NA	TGCGCCAGCAGCCAGACTAGCGGATATCAAGAGACCCAGTACTTC	CASSQTSGYQETQYF
NA	13	TRBJ2-7	TRBV14	NA	TGTGCCAGCAGCCAATTTCAAAGCCCCGAGCAGTACTTC	CASSQFQSPEQYF
TRBD2	16	TRBJ2-1	TRBV4-3	NA	TGCGCCAGCAGCCAAGCTCGCGGGAGGGCAAACGATGAGCAGTTCTTC	CASSQARGRANDEQFF
NA	13	TRBJ1-2	TRBV24-1	NA	TGTGCCACCAGTGATCAGGACAGTTATGGCTACACCTTC	CATSDQDSYGYTF
TRBD1	12	TRBJ2-1	TRBV7-2	NA	TGTGCCAGCAGCTGGACAGGCAATGAGCAGTTCTTC	CASSWTGNEQFF
NA	15	TRBJ1-3	TRBV6-5	NA	TGTGCCAGCAGTTACGATGGGGCCTCTGGAAACACCATATATTTT	CASSYDGASGNTIYF
NA	12	TRBJ1-5	TRBV2	NA	TGTGCCAGCAGTAGCCGTGGTCAGCCCCAGCATTTT	CASSSRGQPQHF
TRBD2	16	TRBJ2-1	TRBV4-1	NA	TGCGCCACCCGAGGATCACCGGGACTAGTTAACGATGAGCAGTTCTTC	CATRGSPGLVNDEQFF
NA	14	TRBJ2-7	TRBV29-1	NA	TGCAGCGCCCTTAAGACAGGTACCTTCTACGAGCAGTACTTC	CSALKTGTFYEQYF
NA	14	TRBJ2-3	TRBV6-4	NA	TGTGCCAGCAGTGACAAGGCGGGTGAAGATACGCAGTATTTT	CASSDKAGEDTQYF
NA	13	TRBJ2-2	TRBV7-3	NA	TGTGCCAGCAGCTTAGAGGGGGCCGGGGAGCTGTTTTTT	CASSLEGAGELFF
NA	13	TRBJ1-6	TRBV18	NA	TGTGCCAGCTCACCACAGGGAGACTCACCCCTCCACTTT	CASSPQGDSPLHF
TRBD2	14	TRBJ2-3	TRBV29-1	NA	TGCAGCGTTGGACTAGCGGGATTCCCCAATACGCAGTATTTT	CSVGLAGFPNTQYF
TRBD2	18	TRBJ2-2	TRBV4-3	NA	TGCGCCAGCAGCCAAGATATGCCTAGCGGGAGTCAGACCGGGGAGCTGTTTTTT	CASSQDMPSGSQTGELFF
NA	14	TRBJ2-7	TRBV18	NA	TGTGCCAGCTCACCACCGGACGGACTGTACGAGCAGTACTTC	CASSPPDGLYEQYF
TRBD1	15	TRBJ2-7	TRBV5-1	NA	TGCGCCAGCAGCGGAGGACAGGGGGCAAACCACGAGCAGTACTTC	CASSGGQGANHEQYF
NA	11	TRBJ2-3	TRBV30	NA	TGTGCCTGGGCGTATCCAGATACGCAGTATTTT	CAWAYPDTQYF
NA	13	TRBJ2-4	TRBV28	NA	TGTGCCAGCAGGGTCAAGGACAGAAACATTCAGTACTTC	CASRVKDRNIQYF
TRBD1	13	TRBJ1-5	TRBV27	NA	TGTGCCAGCAGGGCGCAGGGGGATCAGCCCCAGCATTTT	CASRAQGDQPQHF
NA	18	TRBJ1-3	TRBV9	NA	TGTGCCAGCAGCGTAGGGCACGGAGCAACCTTCTCTGGAAACACCATATATTTT	CASSVGHGATFSGNTIYF
TRBD1	16	TRBJ1-1	TRBV10-3	NA	TGTGCCATGCTCATGCCGCTGACCGGGACAGGGACTGAAGCTTTCTTT	CAMLMPLTGTGTEAFF
TRBD1	17	TRBJ2-3	TRBV28	NA	TGTGCCAGCAGTTTATTGTTCCGGGACAGGGGTGACGATACGCAGTATTTT	CASSLLFRDRGDDTQYF
TRBD2	14	TRBJ2-7	TRBV9	NA	TGTGCCAGCAGCAGCGGGACTAGCAACTACGAGCAGTACTTC	CASSSGTSNYEQYF
TRBD1	15	TRBJ2-2	TRBV5-6	NA	TGTGCCAGCAGCTACGTGACAGGGGGCGCGGGGGAGCTGTTTTTT	CASSYVTGGAGELFF
TRBD1	14	TRBJ1-1	TRBV3-1/TRBV3-2	NA	TGTGCCAGCAGAGAGACAGGGTTGAACACTGAAGCTTTCTTT	CASRETGLNTEAFF
TRBD1	14	TRBJ2-2	TRBV2	NA	TGTGCCAGCAGTGCCGGGACAGTCCCCGGGGAGCTGTTTTTT	CASSAGTVPGELFF
NA	13	TRBJ1-3	TRBV25-1	NA	TGTGCCAGCAGTGGGCAGGTCGGAAACACCATATATTTT	CASSGQVGNTIYF